This T cell receptor (beta chain) was observed in a study of T cell responses to AZD1222 COVID-19 vaccine. At the level of the study: Pooled samples include second doses given at about 4 or 12 weeks.

Study-wide points: Vaccine-related CD4 TCRs covered spike, predominating at 160-218 and 743-854. After the peak T cell response, and only then, were repertoires sampled.

V was trimmed by 0 bases and J by 4 bases, leaving 11 bases between them. Germline lookup yields CDR1 SGHRS and CDR2 YFSETQ. The CDR3 extends over 14 amino acids. Sequencing used immunoSEQ multiplex PCR; TCRdb keeps in-frame clones, though not all of them. Altogether approximately 150,000 clones are present, 89% being singletons, with the ten largest covering more than 2.5%. For this clone: Antigen: not known.

J is TRBJ2-7 and V is TRBV5-1; D unclear. Source: peripheral blood, taken on day 0 of AZD1222 vaccination. The clonotype originates from an adult in good health. The CDR3 region is CASSLEARKYEQYF. The CDR3 bases are TGCGCCAGCAGCTTGGAGGCCAGAAAATACGAGCAGTACTTC.